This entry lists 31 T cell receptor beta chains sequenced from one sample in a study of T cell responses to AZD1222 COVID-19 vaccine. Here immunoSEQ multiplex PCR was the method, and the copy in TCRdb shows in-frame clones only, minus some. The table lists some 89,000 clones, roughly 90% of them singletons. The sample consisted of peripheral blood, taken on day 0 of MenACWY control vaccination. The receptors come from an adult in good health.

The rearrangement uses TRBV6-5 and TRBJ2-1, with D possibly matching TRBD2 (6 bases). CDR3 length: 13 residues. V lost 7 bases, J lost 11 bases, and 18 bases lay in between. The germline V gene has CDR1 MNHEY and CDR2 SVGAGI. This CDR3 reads CASTGTFTQKQFF. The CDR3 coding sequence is TGTGCCAGCACAGGGACTTTTACTCAGAAGCAGTTCTTC.

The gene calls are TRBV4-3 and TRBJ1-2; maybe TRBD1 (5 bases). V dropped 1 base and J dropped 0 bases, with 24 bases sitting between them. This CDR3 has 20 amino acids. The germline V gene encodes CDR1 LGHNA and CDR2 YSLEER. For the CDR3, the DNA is TGCGCCAGCAGCCAAGTCCCCGTGGGTAGGTCGGGGCTAGCTAACTATGGCTACACCTTC. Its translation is CASSQVPVGRSGLANYGYTF.

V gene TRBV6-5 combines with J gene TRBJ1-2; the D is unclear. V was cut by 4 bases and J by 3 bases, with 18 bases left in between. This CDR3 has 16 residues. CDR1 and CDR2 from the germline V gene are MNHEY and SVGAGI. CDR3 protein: CASSSREVQTYYGYTF. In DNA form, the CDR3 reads TGTGCCAGCAGTTCCCGGGAAGTCCAGACCTACTATGGCTACACCTTC.

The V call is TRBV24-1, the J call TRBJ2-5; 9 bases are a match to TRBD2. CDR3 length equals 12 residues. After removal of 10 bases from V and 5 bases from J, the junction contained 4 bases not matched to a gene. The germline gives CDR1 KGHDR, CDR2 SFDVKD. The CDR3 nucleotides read TGTGCCACGGGCGGGGGGGCTGAGACCCAGTACTTC. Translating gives CATGGGAETQYF.

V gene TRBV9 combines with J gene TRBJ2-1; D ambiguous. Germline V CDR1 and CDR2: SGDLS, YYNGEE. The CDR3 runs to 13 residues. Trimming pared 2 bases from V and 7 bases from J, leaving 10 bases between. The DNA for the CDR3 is TGTGCCAGCAGCGTGGGAAGGGAAAATGAGCAGTTCTTC. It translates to CASSVGRENEQFF.

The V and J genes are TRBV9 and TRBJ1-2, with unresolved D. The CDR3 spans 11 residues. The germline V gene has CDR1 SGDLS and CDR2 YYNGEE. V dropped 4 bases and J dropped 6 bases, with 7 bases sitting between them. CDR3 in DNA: TGTGCCAGCAGCTCTAGGGATGGCTACACCTTC. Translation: CASSSRDGYTF.

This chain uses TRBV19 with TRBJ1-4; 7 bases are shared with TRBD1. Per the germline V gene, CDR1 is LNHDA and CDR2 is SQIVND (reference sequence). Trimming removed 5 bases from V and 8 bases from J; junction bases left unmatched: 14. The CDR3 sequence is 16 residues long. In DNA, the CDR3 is TGTGCCAGTAGTCTAAGAGCCGGGACAGTAAACGAAAAACTGTTTTTT. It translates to CASSLRAGTVNEKLFF.

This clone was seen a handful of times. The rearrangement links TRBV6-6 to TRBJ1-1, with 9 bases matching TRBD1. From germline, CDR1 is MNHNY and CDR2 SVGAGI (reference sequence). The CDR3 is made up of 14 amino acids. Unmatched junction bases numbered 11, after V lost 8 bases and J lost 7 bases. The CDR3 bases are TGTGCCAGCCTCTTTGGGGGACAGGGTTTTGAAGCTTTCTTT. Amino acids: CASLFGGQGFEAFF.

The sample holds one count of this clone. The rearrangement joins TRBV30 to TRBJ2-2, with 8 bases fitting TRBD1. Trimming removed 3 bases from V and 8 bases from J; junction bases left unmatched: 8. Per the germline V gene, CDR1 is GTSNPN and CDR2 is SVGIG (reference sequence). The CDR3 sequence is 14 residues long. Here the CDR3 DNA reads TGTGCCTGGAGAACTGGACAGGGTGGTGGGGAGCTGTTTTTT. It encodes CAWRTGQGGGELFF.

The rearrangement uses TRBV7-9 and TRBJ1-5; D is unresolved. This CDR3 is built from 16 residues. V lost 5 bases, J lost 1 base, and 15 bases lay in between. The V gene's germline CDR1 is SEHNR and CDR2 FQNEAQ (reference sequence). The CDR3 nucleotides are TGTGCCAGCAGCAAAGGAGACGGTTGGAGCAATCAGCCCCAGCATTTT. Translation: CASSKGDGWSNQPQHF.

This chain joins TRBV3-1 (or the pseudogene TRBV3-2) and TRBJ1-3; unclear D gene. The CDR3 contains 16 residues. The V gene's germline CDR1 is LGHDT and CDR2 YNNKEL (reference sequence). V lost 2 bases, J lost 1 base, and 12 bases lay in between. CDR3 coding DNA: TGTGCCAGCAGCCAATGGGGAGCGGGATCTGGAAACACCATATATTTT. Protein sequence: CASSQWGAGSGNTIYF.

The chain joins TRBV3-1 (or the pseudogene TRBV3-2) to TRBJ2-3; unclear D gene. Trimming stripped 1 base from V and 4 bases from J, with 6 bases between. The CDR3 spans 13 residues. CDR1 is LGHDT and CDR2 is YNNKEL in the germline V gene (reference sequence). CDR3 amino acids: CASSQAYPDTQYF. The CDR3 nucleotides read TGTGCCAGCAGCCAAGCCTACCCAGATACGCAGTATTTT.

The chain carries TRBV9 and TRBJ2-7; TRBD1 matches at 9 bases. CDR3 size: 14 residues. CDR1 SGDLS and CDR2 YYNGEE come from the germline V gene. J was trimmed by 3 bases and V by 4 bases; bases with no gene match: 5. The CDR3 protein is CASSLTGGFYEQYF. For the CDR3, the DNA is TGTGCCAGCAGCTTAACAGGGGGCTTCTACGAGCAGTACTTC.

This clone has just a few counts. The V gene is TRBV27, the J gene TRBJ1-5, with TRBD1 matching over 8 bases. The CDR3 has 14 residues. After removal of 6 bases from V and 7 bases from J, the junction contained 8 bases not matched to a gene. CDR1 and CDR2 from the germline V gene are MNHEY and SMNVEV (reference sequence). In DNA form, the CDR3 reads TGTGCCAGCAGGGGAGGACAGGGCGAACAGCCCCAGCATTTT. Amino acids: CASRGGQGEQPQHF.

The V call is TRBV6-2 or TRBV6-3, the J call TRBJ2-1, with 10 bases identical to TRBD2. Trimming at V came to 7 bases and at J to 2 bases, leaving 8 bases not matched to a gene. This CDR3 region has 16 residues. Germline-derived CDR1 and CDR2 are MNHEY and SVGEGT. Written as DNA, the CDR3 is TGTGCCAGCACTTATTCGAGCGGGAGGGCCTACAATGAGCAGTTCTTC. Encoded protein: CASTYSSGRAYNEQFF.

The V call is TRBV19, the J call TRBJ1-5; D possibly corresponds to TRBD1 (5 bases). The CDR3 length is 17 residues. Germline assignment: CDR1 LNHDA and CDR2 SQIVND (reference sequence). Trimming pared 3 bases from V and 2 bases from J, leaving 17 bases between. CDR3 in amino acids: CASSIDPFRGGNQPQHF. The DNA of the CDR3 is TGTGCCAGTAGTATTGATCCCTTCCGAGGGGGCAATCAGCCCCAGCATTTT. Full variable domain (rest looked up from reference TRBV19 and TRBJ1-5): DGGITQSPKYLFRKEGQNVTLSCEQNLNHDAMYWYRQDPGQGLRLIYYSQIVNDFQKGDIAEGYSVSREKKESFPLTVTSAQKNPTAFYLCASSIDPFRGGNQPQHFGDGTRLSIL.

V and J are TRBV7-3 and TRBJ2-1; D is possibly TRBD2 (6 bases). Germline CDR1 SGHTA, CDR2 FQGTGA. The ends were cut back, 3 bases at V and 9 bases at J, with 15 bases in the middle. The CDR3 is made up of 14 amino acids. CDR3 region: CASSLSGERGEQFF. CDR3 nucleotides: TGTGCCAGCAGCTTGTCGGGGGAGAGAGGTGAGCAGTTCTTC.

CDR3 nucleotide sequence: TGTGCCAGCAGCCCAAGAACAGGGGGTACAAATTCACCCCTCCACTTT. Translated, it gives CASSPRTGGTNSPLHF. The chain is built from TRBV9 and TRBJ1-6; 8 nucleotides match TRBD1. Looked up from germline, CDR1 is SGDLS and CDR2 is YYNGEE. Trimming at V came to 4 bases and at J to 7 bases, leaving 10 bases not matched to a gene. This CDR3 is 16 amino acids long.

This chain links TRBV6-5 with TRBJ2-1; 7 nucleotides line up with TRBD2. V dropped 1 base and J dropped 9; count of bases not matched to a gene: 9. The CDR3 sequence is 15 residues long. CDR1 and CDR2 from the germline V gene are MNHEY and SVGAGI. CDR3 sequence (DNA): TGTGCCAGCAGTTACTTGGGAGGGCGCACAGGTGAGCAGTTCTTC. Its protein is CASSYLGGRTGEQFF.

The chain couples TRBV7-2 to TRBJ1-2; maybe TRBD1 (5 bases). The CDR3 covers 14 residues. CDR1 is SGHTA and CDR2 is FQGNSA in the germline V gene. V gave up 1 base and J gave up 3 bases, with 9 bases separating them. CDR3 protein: CASSLDGTDYGYTF. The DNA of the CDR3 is TGTGCCAGCAGCTTAGATGGGACCGACTATGGCTACACCTTC.

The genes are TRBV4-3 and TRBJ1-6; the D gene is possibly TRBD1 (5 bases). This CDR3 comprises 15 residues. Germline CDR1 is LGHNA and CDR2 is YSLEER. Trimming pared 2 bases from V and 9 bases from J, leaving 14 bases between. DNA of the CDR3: TGCGCCAGCAGCCAAATGACAGCGACTCCTTCACCCCTCCACTTT. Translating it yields CASSQMTATPSPLHF.

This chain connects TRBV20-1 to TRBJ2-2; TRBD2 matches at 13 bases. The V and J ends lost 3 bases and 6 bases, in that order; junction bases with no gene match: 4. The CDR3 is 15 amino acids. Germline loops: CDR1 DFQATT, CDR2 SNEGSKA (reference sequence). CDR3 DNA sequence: TGCAGTGCTAGTCCCGGACTAGCGGGAGCCGGGGAGCTGTTTTTT. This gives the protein CSASPGLAGAGELFF.

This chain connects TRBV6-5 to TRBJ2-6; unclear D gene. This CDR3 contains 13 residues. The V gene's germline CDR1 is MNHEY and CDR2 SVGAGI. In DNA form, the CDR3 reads TGTGCAGCTCGGTCACCTGGGGCCAACGTCCTGACTTTC. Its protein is CAARSPGANVLTF.

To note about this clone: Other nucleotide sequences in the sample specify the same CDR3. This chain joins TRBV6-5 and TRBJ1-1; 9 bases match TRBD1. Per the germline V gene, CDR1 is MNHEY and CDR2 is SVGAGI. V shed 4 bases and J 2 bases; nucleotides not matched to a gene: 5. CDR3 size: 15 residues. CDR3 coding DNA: TGTGCCAGCAGTTCACCGGGACAGGGAAACACTGAAGCTTTCTTT. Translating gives CASSSPGQGNTEAFF.

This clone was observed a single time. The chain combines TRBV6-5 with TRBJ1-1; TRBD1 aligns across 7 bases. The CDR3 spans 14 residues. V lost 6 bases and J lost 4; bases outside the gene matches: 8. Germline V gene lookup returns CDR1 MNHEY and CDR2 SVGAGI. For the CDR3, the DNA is TGTGCCAGCAGGCGCCCAGGGGGTCCCACTGAAGCTTTCTTT. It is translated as CASRRPGGPTEAFF.

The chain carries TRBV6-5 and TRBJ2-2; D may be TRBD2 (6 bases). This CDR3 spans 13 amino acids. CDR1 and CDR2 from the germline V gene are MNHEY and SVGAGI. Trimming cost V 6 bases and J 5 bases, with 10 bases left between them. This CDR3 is CASSLSGTGELFF. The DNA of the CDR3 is TGTGCCAGCAGCCTTAGCGGTACCGGGGAGCTGTTTTTT.

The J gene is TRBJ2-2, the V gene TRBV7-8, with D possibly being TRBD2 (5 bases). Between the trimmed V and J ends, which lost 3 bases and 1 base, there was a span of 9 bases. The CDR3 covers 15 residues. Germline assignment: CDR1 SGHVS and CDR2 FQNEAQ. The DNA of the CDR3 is TGTGCCAGCAGCTTGTCTAGCTGGAACACCGGGGAGCTGTTTTTT. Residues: CASSLSSWNTGELFF.

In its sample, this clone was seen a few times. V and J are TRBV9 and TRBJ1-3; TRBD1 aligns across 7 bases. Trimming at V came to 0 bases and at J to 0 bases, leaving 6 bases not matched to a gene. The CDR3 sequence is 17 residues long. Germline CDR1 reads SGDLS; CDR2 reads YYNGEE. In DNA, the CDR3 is TGTGCCAGCAGCGTAGAGATGGGACAGTTCTCTGGAAACACCATATATTTT. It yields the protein CASSVEMGQFSGNTIYF.

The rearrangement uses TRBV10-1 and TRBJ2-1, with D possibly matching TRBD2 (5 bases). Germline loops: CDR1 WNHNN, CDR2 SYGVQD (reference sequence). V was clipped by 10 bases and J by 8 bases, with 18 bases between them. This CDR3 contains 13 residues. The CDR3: CATSGGALDEQFF. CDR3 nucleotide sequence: TGCGCCACCAGCGGTGGAGCACTGGATGAGCAGTTCTTC.

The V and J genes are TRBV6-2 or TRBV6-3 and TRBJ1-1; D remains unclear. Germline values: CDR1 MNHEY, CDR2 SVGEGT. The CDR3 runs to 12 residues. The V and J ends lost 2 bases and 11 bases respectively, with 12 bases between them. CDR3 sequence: CASSYTGQKAFF. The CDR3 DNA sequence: TGTGCCAGCAGTTACACGGGCCAAAAGGCTTTCTTT.

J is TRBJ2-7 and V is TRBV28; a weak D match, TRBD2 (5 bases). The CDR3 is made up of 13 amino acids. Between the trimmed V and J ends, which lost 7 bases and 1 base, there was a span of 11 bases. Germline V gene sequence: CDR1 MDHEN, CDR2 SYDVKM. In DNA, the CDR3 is TGTGCCAGCATAGACGGAGGTTCCTACGAGCAGTACTTC. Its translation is CASIDGGSYEQYF.